The 14 T cell receptor beta chains listed next were all sequenced from one sample in a study of cytomegalovirus exposure and HLA in healthy donors. The PCR ran on 60 Vbeta and 13 Jbeta primers. The table came from immunoSEQ multiplex PCR; TCRdb's copy has only in-frame clones and leaves some out. Of around 150,000 clones in the sample, about 74% were seen once. Input material: PBMCs. These receptor sequences come from a man aged 25-40 years in good health and CMV-seronegative.

In its sample, this clone was seen once. The CDR3 loop reads CAISESGLATYEQYF. CDR3 nucleotides: TGTGCCATCAGTGAGTCGGGACTAGCCACCTACGAGCAGTACTTC. The V gene is TRBV10-3, the J gene TRBJ2-7; TRBD2 aligns across 9 bases. The V segment lost 0 bases and the J segment 2 bases; nucleotides outside the gene matches: 2. Germline V CDR1 and CDR2: ENHRY, SYGVKD. This CDR3 contains 15 residues.

The chain carries TRBV7-3 and TRBJ2-2; D gene uncertain. Germline CDR1 SGHTA, CDR2 FQGTGA. The CDR3 sequence is 14 residues long. V lost 1 base and J lost 5, with 8 bases in between. CDR3 loop: CASSLSYGTGELFF. The DNA for the CDR3 is TGTGCCAGCAGCTTAAGTTACGGTACCGGGGAGCTGTTTTTT.

This chain connects TRBV18 to TRBJ1-1; no clear D gene. This CDR3 has 12 amino acids. Trimming removed 3 bases from V and 1 base from J, with 3 bases in between. Looked up from germline, CDR1 is KGHSH and CDR2 is LQKENI. The chain's CDR3 is CASSPRNTEAFF. The CDR3 nucleotides are TGTGCCAGCTCACCTCGGAACACTGAAGCTTTCTTT.

The rearrangement uses TRBV19 and TRBJ2-1; 15 nucleotides agree with TRBD2. CDR1 is LNHDA and CDR2 is SQIVND in the germline V gene (reference sequence). V gave up 4 bases and J gave up 10 bases; unmatched junction bases: 5. This CDR3 is 15 amino acids long. Here the CDR3 reads CASSRGLAGGREQFF. The DNA for the CDR3 is TGTGCCAGTAGTAGGGGACTAGCGGGGGGCAGGGAGCAGTTCTTC.

V usage is TRBV5-1 and J usage is TRBJ1-1; 7 positions agree with TRBD1. CDR1 is SGHRS and CDR2 is YFSETQ in the germline V gene. The CDR3 contains 14 residues. The V gene end was trimmed by 4 bases and the J gene end by 0 bases; junction bases not matched to a gene: 3. The CDR3, as DNA: TGCGCCAGCAGCGGGGACAGAATGAACACTGAAGCTTTCTTT. Encoded protein: CASSGDRMNTEAFF.

The chain uses TRBV4-1 and TRBJ2-4, with TRBD2 matching 14 bases. Germline assignment: CDR1 MGHRA and CDR2 YSYEKL. The V gene end was trimmed by 5 bases and the J gene end by 3 bases; junction bases not matched to a gene: 9. This CDR3 is built from 18 residues. The CDR3 reads CASSYGLAGGEVKNIQYF. As DNA, the CDR3 is TGCGCCAGCAGCTACGGACTAGCGGGAGGAGAGGTCAAAAACATTCAGTACTTC.

The chain employs TRBV2 and TRBJ2-7, with 7 positions matching TRBD1. CDR1 is SNHLY and CDR2 is FYNNEI in the germline V gene. The CDR3 length is 14 residues. V lost 2 bases to trimming and J lost 4 bases; unmatched junction nucleotides: 5. DNA for the CDR3: TGTGCCAGCAGTGAACTACAGGGGCCGTACGAGCAGTACTTC. Protein sequence: CASSELQGPYEQYF.

The rearrangement links TRBV14 to TRBJ2-3; possibly TRBD2 for D (6 bases). The CDR3 sequence is 16 residues long. With 1 base removed from V and 2 bases from J, the gap between germline ends came to 13 bases. Germline V lookup: CDR1 SGHDN, CDR2 FVKESK. CDR3 nucleotides: TGTGCCAGCAGCCAAGGCCTCGGGAGAACCACAGATACGCAGTATTTT. Residues: CASSQGLGRTTDTQYF.

The chain uses TRBV5-1 and TRBJ2-2; 8 nucleotides align to TRBD2. The CDR3 spans 15 residues. Trimming cost V 4 bases and J 0 bases; bases outside gene matches: 2. Germline assignment: CDR1 SGHRS and CDR2 YFSETQ. CDR3 region: CASSPGLANTGELFF. CDR3 coding DNA: TGCGCCAGCAGCCCGGGACTAGCGAACACCGGGGAGCTGTTTTTT.

The rearrangement joins TRBV6-5 to TRBJ2-2; the match to TRBD1 covers 7 bases. Trimming took 6 bases from V and 7 from J; bases not matched to a gene: 8. From germline, CDR1 is MNHEY and CDR2 SVGAGI. This CDR3 has 14 residues. This CDR3 is CASSYDRVGGELFF. CDR3 in DNA: TGTGCCAGCAGCTACGACAGGGTTGGCGGGGAGCTGTTTTTT.

The gene calls are TRBV19 and TRBJ2-2, with D perhaps matching TRBD1 (6 bases). The CDR3 covers 15 residues. Germline CDR1 LNHDA, CDR2 SQIVND (reference sequence). V shed 6 bases and J shed 5 bases, with 16 bases lying between them. CDR3 sequence (DNA): TGTGCCAGTAGCTGGACAGTATTAGATACCGGGGAGCTGTTTTTT. Protein product: CASSWTVLDTGELFF. Filled out from reference TRBV19 and TRBJ2-2, the complete variable domain reads DGGITQSPKYLFRKEGQNVTLSCEQNLNHDAMYWYRQDPGQGLRLIYYSQIVNDFQKGDIAEGYSVSREKKESFPLTVTSAQKNPTAFYLCASSWTVLDTGELFFGEGSRLTVL.

With regard to this clone: The sample contains more than one DNA sequence encoding this CDR3. V is TRBV5-1 and J is TRBJ2-5, with 8 nucleotides matching TRBD1. CDR3 length: 13 amino acids. From germline, CDR1 is SGHRS and CDR2 YFSETQ. Trimming at V came to 4 bases and at J to 6 bases, leaving 5 bases not matched to a gene. CDR3 DNA sequence: TGCGCCAGCAGCCCCGGACAGGGAAAGACCCAGTACTTC. It translates to CASSPGQGKTQYF.

The chain has TRBV19 and TRBJ2-7, with D possibly being TRBD1 (6 bases). The CDR3 totals 14 residues. Trimming pared 3 bases from V and 1 base from J, leaving 10 bases between. CDR1 and CDR2 (germline): LNHDA, SQIVND (reference sequence). The CDR3 DNA reads as TGTGCCAGTAGTATGGACAGCAAATCCTACGAGCAGTACTTC. Its protein is CASSMDSKSYEQYF. The variable domain in full, completed from reference TRBV19 and TRBJ2-7, reads DGGITQSPKYLFRKEGQNVTLSCEQNLNHDAMYWYRQDPGQGLRLIYYSQIVNDFQKGDIAEGYSVSREKKESFPLTVTSAQKNPTAFYLCASSMDSKSYEQYFGPGTRLTVT.

This chain connects TRBV10-1 to TRBJ2-2; 8 bases map to TRBD2. J gave up 8 bases and V 3 bases, and 5 bases lay outside the gene matches. In germline, CDR1 is WNHNN, CDR2 SYGVQD (reference sequence). CDR3 length equals 14 residues. CDR3 residues: CASSDRSGSGELFF. The CDR3 bases are TGCGCCAGCAGTGACCGAAGCGGGAGTGGGGAGCTGTTTTTT.